This TCR beta chain originates from a study of cytotoxic CD8 clonotypes in ibrutinib-treated CLL. Broader study findings: Sampling times differed between sustained-remission and progressing patients.

The source of around 2 micrograms of genomic DNA for TCR beta libraries was cryopreserved PBMCs. Germline loops: CDR1 SGHRS, CDR2 YFSETQ. Trimming stripped 0 bases from V and 9 bases from J, with 12 bases between. This CDR3 contains 13 residues. Clones were read by immunoSEQ multiplex PCR, and TCRdb kept only the in-frame ones, dropping some. The data show fewer than 7,000 clones, nearly 70% seen once. Of note for this clone: Its antigen is undetermined.

This clonotype was obtained from a human donor with chronic lymphocytic leukemia. This chain connects TRBV5-1 to TRBJ2-5; tentatively, D is TRBD1 (6 bases). The specimen was PBMCs, collected before ibrutinib treatment. The CDR3 region has the DNA TGCGCCAGCAGCTTGGATCGTGCAGGGGCCCAGTACTTC. This sequence encodes CASSLDRAGAQYF.